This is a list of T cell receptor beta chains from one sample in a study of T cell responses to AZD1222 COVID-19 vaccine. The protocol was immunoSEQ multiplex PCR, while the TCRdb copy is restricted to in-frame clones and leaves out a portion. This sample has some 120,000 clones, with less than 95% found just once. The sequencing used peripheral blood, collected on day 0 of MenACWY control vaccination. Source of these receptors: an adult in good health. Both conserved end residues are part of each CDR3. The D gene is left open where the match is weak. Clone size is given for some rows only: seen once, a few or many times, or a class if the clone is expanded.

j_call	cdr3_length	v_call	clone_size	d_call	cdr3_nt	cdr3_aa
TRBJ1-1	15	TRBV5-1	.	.	TGCGCCAGCAGCTCTACAGGGAAAATGAACACTGAAGCTTTCTTT	CASSSTGKMNTEAFF
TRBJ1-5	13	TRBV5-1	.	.	TGCGCCAGCAGCTTGGACAGCCTGGGGCCCCAGCATTTT	CASSLDSLGPQHF
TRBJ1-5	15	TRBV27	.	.	TGTGCCAGCAGTTCCGACGGACTTAGCAATCAGCCCCAGCATTTT	CASSSDGLSNQPQHF
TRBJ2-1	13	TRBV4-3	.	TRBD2	TGCGCCAGCAGCTCTGGCCGGGGGGATGAGCAGTTCTTC	CASSSGRGDEQFF
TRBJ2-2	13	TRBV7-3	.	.	TGTGCCAGCAGCTTGGACAGTAACGGGGAGCTGTTTTTT	CASSLDSNGELFF
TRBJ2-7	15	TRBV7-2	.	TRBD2	TGTGCCAGCAGCTACTTAGCGGGAGTTGGGTACGAGCAGTACTTC	CASSYLAGVGYEQYF
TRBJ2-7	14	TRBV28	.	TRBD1	TGTGCCAGCCGACCCCACGGGACAGTCTACGAGCAGTACTTC	CASRPHGTVYEQYF
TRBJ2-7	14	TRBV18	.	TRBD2	TGTGCCAGCTCGCAGGCTAGCGGGTCCTACGAGCAGTACTTC	CASSQASGSYEQYF
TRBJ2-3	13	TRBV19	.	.	TGTGCCAGTAGCAGTAGCGGTCTGGATACGCAGTATTTT	CASSSSGLDTQYF
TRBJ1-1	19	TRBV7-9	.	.	TGTGCCAGCAGCGTACATTCAGACCCGTTGGGACACGTGGACACTGAAGCTTTCTTT	CASSVHSDPLGHVDTEAFF
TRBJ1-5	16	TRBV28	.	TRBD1	TGTGCCAGCAGTTTAGCAATTATGCTGACAGGGGGGGCCCAGCATTTT	CASSLAIMLTGGAQHF
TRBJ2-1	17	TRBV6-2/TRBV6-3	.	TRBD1	TGTGCCAGCAGTTTTCTTCCGGGACAGGGTATGGGTGGTGAGCAGTTCTTC	CASSFLPGQGMGGEQFF
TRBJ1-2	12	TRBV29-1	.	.	TGCAGCGTGTTACAGGCCGTCTATGGCTACACCTTC	CSVLQAVYGYTF
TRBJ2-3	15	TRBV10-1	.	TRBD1	TGCGCCAGCAGTGACCGTACAGGGGGCACAGATACGCAGTATTTT	CASSDRTGGTDTQYF
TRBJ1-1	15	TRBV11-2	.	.	TGTGCCAGCAGCTTAGTCCCCCCGCCGAACACTGAAGCTTTCTTT	CASSLVPPPNTEAFF
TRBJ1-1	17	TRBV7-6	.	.	TGTGCCAGCAGCTTAGCTGGGGGGGGGACCCTGAACACTGAAGCTTTCTTT	CASSLAGGGTLNTEAFF
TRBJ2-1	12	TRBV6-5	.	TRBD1	TGTGCCAGTAGGACAGGGGGCGTTGAGCAGTTCTTC	CASRTGGVEQFF
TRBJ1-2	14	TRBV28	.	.	TGTGCCAGCAGTTTATGGGACACAGGAAATGGCTACACCTTC	CASSLWDTGNGYTF
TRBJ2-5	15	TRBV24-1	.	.	TGTGCCACCAGTGATTCGTACAAGGATATTGAGACCCAGTACTTC	CATSDSYKDIETQYF
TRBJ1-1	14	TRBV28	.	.	TGTGCCAGCAGTTCAACCCCCCTTGCCACTGAAGCTTTCTTT	CASSSTPLATEAFF
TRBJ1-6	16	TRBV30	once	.	TGTGCCTGGAGTGTTGGGGGGTTTGGCTATAATTCACCCCTCCACTTT	CAWSVGGFGYNSPLHF
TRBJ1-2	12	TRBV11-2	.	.	TGTGCCAGCAGCCCAGACCGATATGGCTACACCTTC	CASSPDRYGYTF
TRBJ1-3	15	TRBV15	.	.	TGTGCCACCAGCATTGACAGGAGCTCTGGAAACACCATATATTTT	CATSIDRSSGNTIYF
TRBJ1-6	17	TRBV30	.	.	TGTGCCTGGAGTGATCGAGGAATGGAAGGCTATAATTCACCCCTCCACTTT	CAWSDRGMEGYNSPLHF
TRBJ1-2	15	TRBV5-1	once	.	TGCGCCAGCAGCTTGTCGGCAGCTTACCTGGATGGCTACACCTTC	CASSLSAAYLDGYTF
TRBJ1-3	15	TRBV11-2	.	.	TGTGCCAGCAGCTTAGCCGGGGGCTCTGGAAACACCATATATTTT	CASSLAGGSGNTIYF
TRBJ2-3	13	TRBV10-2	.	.	TGCGCCAGCGAGGGGCGGTGGTTCGATACGCAGTATTTT	CASEGRWFDTQYF
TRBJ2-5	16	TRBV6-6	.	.	TGTGCCAGCAGTTACTCTCTCAGTCCGTCCCAAGAGACCCAGTACTTC	CASSYSLSPSQETQYF
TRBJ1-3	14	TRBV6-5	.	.	TGTGCCAGCAGCAAGTTAGACTCTGGAAACACCATATATTTT	CASSKLDSGNTIYF
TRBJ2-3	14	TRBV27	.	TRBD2	TGTGCCAGCACCCACCGGGGGGGCCGGGATACGCAGTATTTT	CASTHRGGRDTQYF
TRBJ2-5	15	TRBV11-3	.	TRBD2	TGTGCCAGCAGCTCGACGGGGGGGGCGCAAGAGACCCAGTACTTC	CASSSTGGAQETQYF
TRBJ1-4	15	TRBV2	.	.	TGTGCCAGCAGTGAGCAGGGGCCGCAATCCGAAAAACTGTTTTTT	CASSEQGPQSEKLFF
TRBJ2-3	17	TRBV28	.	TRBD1	TGTGCCAGCAGTTCCTTCCCAGGGGGCTGGAGCACAGATACGCAGTATTTT	CASSSFPGGWSTDTQYF
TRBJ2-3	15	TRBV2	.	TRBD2	TGTGCCAGCAAAGTAGCGGGAACGGCGACAGATACGCAGTATTTT	CASKVAGTATDTQYF
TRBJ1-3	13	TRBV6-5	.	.	TGTGCCAGCAGTTACGGCGGGGACACTTCCATATATTTT	CASSYGGDTSIYF
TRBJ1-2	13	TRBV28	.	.	TGTGCCACATCATCTGAGGGCTACTATGGCTACACCTTC	CATSSEGYYGYTF
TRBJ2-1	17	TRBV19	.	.	TGTGCCAGTAGTCGACTTCCCCAGGGGAACTCCTACAATGAGCAGTTCTTC	CASSRLPQGNSYNEQFF
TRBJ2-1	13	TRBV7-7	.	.	TGTGCCAGCAGCTATAGTCCCAACAATGAGCAGTTCTTC	CASSYSPNNEQFF
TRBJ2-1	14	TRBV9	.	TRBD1	TGTGCCAGCAGCGTAGAGGGGGCCTCCTATGAGCAGTTCTTC	CASSVEGASYEQFF
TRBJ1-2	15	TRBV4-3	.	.	TGCGCCAGCAGCCAAGGGGAGGGGGTCTACTATGGCTACACCTTC	CASSQGEGVYYGYTF
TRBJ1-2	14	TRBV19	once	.	TGTGCCAGTAGTATAGGGTCGACAGAGTATGGCTACACCTTC	CASSIGSTEYGYTF
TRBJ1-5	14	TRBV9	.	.	TGTGCCAGCGGGATAGGCAGGGACAATCAGCCCCAGCATTTT	CASGIGRDNQPQHF
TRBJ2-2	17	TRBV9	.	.	TGTGCCAGCAGCTTCTCAAAGAGAAGCCCGAACACCGGGGAGCTGTTTTTT	CASSFSKRSPNTGELFF
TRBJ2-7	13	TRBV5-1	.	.	TGCGCCAGCAGCTTTGACTCACACTACGAGCAGTACTTC	CASSFDSHYEQYF
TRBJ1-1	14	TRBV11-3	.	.	TGTGCCAGCAGCTTAGACCGGGGGCACACTGAAGCTTTCTTT	CASSLDRGHTEAFF
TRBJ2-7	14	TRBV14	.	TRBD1	TGTGCCAGCAGCCCGGGACAGTCAAGTTACGAGCAGTACTTC	CASSPGQSSYEQYF
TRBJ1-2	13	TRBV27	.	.	TGTGCCAGCAGTACCCTTAGCGGGGACGGCTACACCTTC	CASSTLSGDGYTF
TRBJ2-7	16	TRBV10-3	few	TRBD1	TGTGCCATCAGTGGTAGTACCGGGACAGGGAACTACGAGCAGTACTTC	CAISGSTGTGNYEQYF
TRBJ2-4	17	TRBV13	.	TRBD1	TGTGCCAGCAGCATCAAACAGGGGGCCCTAGCCAAAAACATTCAGTACTTC	CASSIKQGALAKNIQYF
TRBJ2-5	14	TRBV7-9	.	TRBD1	TGTGCCAGCAGCTTGGGGACAGGGGGAGAGACCCAGTACTTC	CASSLGTGGETQYF
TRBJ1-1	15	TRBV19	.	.	TGTGCCAGTAGTATAGGTCACACTTTGAACACTGAAGCTTTCTTT	CASSIGHTLNTEAFF
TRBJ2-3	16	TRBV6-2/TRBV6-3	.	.	TGTGCCAGCAGTTTTCTGGGGGGCCGGGGTACAGATACGCAGTATTTT	CASSFLGGRGTDTQYF
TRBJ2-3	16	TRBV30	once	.	TGTGCCTGTGGGGGGATTCGTTGGGGGCAGACAGATACGCAGTATTTT	CACGGIRWGQTDTQYF
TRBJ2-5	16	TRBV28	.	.	TGTGCCAGCAGTTTTATTAGCGGAGACCCACAAGAGACCCAGTACTTC	CASSFISGDPQETQYF